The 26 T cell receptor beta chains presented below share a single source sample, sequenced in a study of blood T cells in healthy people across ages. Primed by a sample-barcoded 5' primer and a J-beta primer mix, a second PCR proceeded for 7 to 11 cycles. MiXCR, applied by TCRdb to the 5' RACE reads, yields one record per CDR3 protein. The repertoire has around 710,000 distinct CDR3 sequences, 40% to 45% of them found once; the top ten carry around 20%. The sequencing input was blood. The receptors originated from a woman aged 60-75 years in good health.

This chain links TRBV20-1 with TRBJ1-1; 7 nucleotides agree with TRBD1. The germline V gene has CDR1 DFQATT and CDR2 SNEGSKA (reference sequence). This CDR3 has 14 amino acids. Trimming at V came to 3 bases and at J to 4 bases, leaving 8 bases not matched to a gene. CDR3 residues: CSARDPRGSTEAFF. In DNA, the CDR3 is TGCAGTGCTAGGGACCCCAGGGGGTCCACTGAAGCTTTCTTT.

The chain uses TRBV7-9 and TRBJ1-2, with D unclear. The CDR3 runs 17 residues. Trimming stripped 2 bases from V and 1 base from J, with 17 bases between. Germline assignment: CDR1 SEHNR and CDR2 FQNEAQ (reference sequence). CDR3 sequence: CASSLIFGGGYNYGYTF. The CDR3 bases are TGTGCCAGCAGCTTAATTTTTGGAGGAGGTTATAACTATGGCTACACCTTC.

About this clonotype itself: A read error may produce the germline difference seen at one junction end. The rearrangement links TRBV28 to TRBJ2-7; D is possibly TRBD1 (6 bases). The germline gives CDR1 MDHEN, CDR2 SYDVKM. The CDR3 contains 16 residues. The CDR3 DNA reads TGTGCCAGCAGAACCTGGGACCAGGGGTACTCCTACGGGCAGTACTTC. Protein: CASRTWDQGYSYGQYF.

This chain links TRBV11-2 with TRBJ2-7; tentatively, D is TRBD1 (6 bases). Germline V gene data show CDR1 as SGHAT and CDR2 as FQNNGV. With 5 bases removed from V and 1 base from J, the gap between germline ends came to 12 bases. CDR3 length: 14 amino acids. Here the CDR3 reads CASSPIGQSYEQYF. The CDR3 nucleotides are TGTGCCAGCAGCCCTATCGGACAGTCCTACGAGCAGTACTTC.

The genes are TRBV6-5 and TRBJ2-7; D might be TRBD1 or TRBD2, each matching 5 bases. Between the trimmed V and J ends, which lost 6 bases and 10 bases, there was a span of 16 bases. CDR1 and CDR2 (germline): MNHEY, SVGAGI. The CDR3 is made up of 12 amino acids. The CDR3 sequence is CASRPYSGPQYF. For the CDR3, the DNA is TGTGCCAGCAGACCTTACTCGGGACCCCAGTACTTC.

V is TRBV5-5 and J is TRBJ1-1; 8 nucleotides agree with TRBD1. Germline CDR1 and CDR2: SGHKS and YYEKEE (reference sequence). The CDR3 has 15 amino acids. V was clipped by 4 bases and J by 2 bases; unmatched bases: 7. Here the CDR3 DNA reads TGTGCCAGCAGCCCAGGACAGGGAAGAAACACTGAAGCTTTCTTT. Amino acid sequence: CASSPGQGRNTEAFF.

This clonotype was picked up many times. CDR3 in amino acids: CASSPPGLAGPNEQFF. CDR3 DNA sequence: TGCGCCAGCAGCCCACCGGGACTAGCGGGGCCAAATGAGCAGTTCTTC. The chain employs TRBV5-1 and TRBJ2-1; 13 bases match TRBD2. This CDR3 is built from 16 residues. Per the germline V gene, CDR1 is SGHRS and CDR2 is YFSETQ. The J segment lost 7 bases and the V segment lost 4 bases, leaving 8 bases of the junction unmatched.

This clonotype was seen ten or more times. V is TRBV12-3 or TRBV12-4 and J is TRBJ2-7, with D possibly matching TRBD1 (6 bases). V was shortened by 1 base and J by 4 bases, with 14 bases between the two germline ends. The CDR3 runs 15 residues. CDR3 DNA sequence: TGTGCCAGCAGTTTAGAGGCAGGGGTCGTTTACGAGCAGTACTTC. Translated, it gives CASSLEAGVVYEQYF.

The chain's CDR3 is CASGSGRASQETRYF. The CDR3 DNA sequence: TGTGCCAGCGGTAGCGGGAGGGCCTCACAAGAGACCCGGTACTTC. The chain combines TRBV21-1 with TRBJ2-7; the listed D gene, TRBD2, was not tested against the DNA. TRBV21-1 is designated a pseudogene. The CDR3 covers 15 residues.

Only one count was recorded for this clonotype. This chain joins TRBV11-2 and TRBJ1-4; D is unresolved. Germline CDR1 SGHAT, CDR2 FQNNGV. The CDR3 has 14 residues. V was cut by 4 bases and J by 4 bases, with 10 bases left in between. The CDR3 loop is CASSYGFYNEKLFF. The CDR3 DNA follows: TGTGCCAGCAGCTATGGCTTTTATAATGAAAAACTGTTTTTT.

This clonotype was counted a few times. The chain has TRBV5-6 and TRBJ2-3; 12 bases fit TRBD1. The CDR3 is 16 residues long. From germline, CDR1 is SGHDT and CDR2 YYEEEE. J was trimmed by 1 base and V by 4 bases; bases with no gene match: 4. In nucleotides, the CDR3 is TGTGCCAGCAGCGGGACAGGGGGCTTGCGCACAGATACGCAGTATTTT. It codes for CASSGTGGLRTDTQYF. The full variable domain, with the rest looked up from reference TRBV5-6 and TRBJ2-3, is DAGVTQSPTHLIKTRGQQVTLRCSPKSGHDTVSWYQQALGQGPQFIFQYYEEEERQRGNFPDRFSGHQFPNYSSELNVNALLLGDSALYLCASSGTGGLRTDTQYFGPGTRLTVL.

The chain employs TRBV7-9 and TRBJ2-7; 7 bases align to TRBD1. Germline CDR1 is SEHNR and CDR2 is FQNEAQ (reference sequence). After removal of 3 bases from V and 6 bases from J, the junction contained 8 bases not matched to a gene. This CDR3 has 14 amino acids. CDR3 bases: TGTGCCAGCAGCTTCACAGGGGCGCTGGCCGAGCAGTACTTC. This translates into CASSFTGALAEQYF.

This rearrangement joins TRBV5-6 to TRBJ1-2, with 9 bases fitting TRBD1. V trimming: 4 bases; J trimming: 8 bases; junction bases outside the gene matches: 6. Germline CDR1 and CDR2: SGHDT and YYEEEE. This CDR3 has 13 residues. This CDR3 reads CASSVRQGDGYTF. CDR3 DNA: TGTGCCAGCAGCGTCCGACAGGGGGACGGCTACACCTTC.

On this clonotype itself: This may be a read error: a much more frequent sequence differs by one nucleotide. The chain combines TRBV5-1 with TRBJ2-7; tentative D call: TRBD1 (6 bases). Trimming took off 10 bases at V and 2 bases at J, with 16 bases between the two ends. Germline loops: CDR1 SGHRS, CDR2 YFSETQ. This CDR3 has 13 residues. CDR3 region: CAGRRDTTYEQYF. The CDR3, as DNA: TGCGCCGGCCGCCGGGACACGACCTACGAGCAGTACTTC.

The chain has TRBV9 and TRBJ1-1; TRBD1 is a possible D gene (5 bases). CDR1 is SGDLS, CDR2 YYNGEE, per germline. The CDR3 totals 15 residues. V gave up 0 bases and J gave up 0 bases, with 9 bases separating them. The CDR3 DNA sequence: TGTGCCAGCAGCGTAGATGGGGCAGTGAACACTGAAGCTTTCTTT. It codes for CASSVDGAVNTEAFF.

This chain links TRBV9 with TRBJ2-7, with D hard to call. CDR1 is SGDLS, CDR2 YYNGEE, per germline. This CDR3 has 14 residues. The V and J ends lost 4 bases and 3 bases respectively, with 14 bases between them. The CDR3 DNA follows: TGTGCCAGCAGCCCCCGGAGCGAGAGCTACGAGCAGTACTTC. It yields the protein CASSPRSESYEQYF. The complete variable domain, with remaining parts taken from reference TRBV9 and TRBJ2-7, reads DSGVTQTPKHLITATGQRVTLRCSPRSGDLSVYWYQQSLDQGLQFLIQYYNGEERAKGNILERFSAQQFPDLHSELNLSSLELGDSALYFCASSPRSESYEQYFGPGTRLTVT.

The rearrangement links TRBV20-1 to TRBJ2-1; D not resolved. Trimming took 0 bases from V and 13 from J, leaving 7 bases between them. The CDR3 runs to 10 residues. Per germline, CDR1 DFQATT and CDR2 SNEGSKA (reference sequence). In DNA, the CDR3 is TGCAGTGCTAGAGAAAAGACCCAGTTCTTC. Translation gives CSAREKTQFF.

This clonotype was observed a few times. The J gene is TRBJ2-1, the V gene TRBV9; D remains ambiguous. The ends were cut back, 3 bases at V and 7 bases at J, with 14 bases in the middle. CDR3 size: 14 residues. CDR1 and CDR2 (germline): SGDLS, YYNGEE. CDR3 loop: CASSGEWGLNEQFF. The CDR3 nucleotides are TGTGCCAGCAGCGGCGAATGGGGTTTGAATGAGCAGTTCTTC. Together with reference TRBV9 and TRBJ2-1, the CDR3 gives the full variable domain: DSGVTQTPKHLITATGQRVTLRCSPRSGDLSVYWYQQSLDQGLQFLIQYYNGEERAKGNILERFSAQQFPDLHSELNLSSLELGDSALYFCASSGEWGLNEQFFGPGTRLTVL.

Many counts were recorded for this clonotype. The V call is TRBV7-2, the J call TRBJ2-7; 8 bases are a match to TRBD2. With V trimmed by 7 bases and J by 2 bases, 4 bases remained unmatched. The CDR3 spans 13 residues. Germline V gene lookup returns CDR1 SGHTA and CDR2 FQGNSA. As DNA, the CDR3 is TGTGCCAGCACTGGTAGCGGGACCTACGAGCAGTACTTC. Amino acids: CASTGSGTYEQYF.

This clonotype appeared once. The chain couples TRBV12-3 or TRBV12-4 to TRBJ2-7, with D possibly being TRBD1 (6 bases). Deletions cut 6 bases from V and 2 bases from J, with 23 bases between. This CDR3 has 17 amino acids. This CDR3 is CASRKTGASGQAYEQYF. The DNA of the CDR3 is TGTGCCAGCAGGAAGACAGGTGCGAGCGGACAAGCCTACGAGCAGTACTTC.

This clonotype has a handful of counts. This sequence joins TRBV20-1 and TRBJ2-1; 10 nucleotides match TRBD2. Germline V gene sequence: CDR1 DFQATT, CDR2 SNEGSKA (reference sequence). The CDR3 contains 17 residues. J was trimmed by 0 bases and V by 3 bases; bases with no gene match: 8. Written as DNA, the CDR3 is TGCAGTGCTAGGGTAGCGGGAGGCATGAGCTCCTACAATGAGCAGTTCTTC. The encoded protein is CSARVAGGMSSYNEQFF.

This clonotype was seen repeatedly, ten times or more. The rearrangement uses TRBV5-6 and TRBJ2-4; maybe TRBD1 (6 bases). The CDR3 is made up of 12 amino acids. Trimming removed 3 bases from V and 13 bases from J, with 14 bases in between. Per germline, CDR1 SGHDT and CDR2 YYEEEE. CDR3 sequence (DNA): TGTGCCAGCAGCTGGGGGCGGATGGAGCAGTACTTC. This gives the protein CASSWGRMEQYF.

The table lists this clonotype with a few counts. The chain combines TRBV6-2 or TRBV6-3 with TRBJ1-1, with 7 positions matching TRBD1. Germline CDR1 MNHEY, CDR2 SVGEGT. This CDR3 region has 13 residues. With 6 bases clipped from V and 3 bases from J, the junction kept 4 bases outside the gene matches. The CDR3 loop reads CASRDRSDTEAFF. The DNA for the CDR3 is TGTGCCAGCAGGGACAGGTCAGACACTGAAGCTTTCTTT.

The CDR3 loop reads CASSPQGRSSGNTIYF. CDR3 bases: TGTGCCAGCAGCCCTCAGGGTCGGAGCTCTGGAAACACCATATATTTT. The chain has TRBV7-2 and TRBJ1-3; possibly TRBD1 for D (5 bases). Per germline, CDR1 SGHTA and CDR2 FQGNSA. The CDR3 has 16 amino acids. With 5 bases removed from V and 0 bases from J, the gap between germline ends came to 14 bases.

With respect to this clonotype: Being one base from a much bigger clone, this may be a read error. The CDR3 nucleotides are TGCGGCGTTGTGCAGGGGCGAGGCTACACCTTC. Its translation is CGVVQGRGYTF. The chain uses TRBV29-1 and TRBJ1-2; D is perhaps TRBD1 (6 bases). The CDR3 spans 11 residues. CDR1 is SQVTM, CDR2 ANQGSEA, per germline.

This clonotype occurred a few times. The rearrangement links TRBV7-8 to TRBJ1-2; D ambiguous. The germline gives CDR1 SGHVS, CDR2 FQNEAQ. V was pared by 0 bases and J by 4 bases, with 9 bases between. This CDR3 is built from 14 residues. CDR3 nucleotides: TGTGCCAGCAGCTTAGCGTCGGCAGTCTATGGCTACACCTTC. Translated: CASSLASAVYGYTF. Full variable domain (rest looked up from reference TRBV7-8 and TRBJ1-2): GAGVSQSPRYKVAKRGQDVALRCDPISGHVSLFWYQQALGQGPEFLTYFQNEAQLDKSGLPSDRFFAERPEGSVSTLKIQRTQQEDSAVYLCASSLASAVYGYTFGSGTRLTVV.